These 27 T cell receptor beta chains were all obtained from the same sample, sequenced in a study of shared clonotypes between healthy human individuals. Clones were read by immunoSEQ multiplex PCR, and TCRdb kept only the in-frame ones, dropping some. Among about 490,000 clones listed, 70% to 85% were seen once. Sequencing was carried out using PBMCs. The receptors were sampled from a woman between 40 and 50 years old in good health. Some clones in this sample may be carry-over from other donors' samples.

This clone was picked up one time. The chain has TRBV9 and TRBJ2-1; 13 nucleotides align to TRBD2. With 3 bases clipped from V and 5 bases from J, the junction kept 5 bases outside the gene matches. Germline V gene data show CDR1 as SGDLS and CDR2 as YYNGEE. The CDR3 loop spans 16 amino acids. Written as DNA, the CDR3 is TGTGCCAGCAGCGCAAAGACTAGCGGGAGGAACAATGAGCAGTTCTTC. Protein product: CASSAKTSGRNNEQFF.

The J gene is TRBJ1-1, the V gene TRBV7-3; TRBD1 is a possible D gene (5 bases). In germline, CDR1 is SGHTA, CDR2 FQGTGA. The CDR3 has 15 residues. Trimming removed 5 bases at V and 2 bases at J, with 15 bases between. CDR3 bases: TGTGCCAGCAGCCCACAAGGAGGGGTTAACACTGAAGCTTTCTTT. Residues: CASSPQGGVNTEAFF. The full variable domain, its missing parts supplied by reference TRBV7-3 and TRBJ1-1, is GAGVSQTPSNKVTEKGKYVELRCDPISGHTALYWYRQSLGQGPEFLIYFQGTGAADDSGLPNDRFFAVRPEGSVSTLKIQRTERGDSAVYLCASSPQGGVNTEAFFGQGTRLTVV.

The V and J genes are TRBV9 and TRBJ2-7; 7 nucleotides match TRBD1. The CDR3 runs 14 residues. Germline assignment: CDR1 SGDLS and CDR2 YYNGEE. V shed 0 bases and J 3 bases; nucleotides not matched to a gene: 3. The CDR3 protein is CASSVEGAGYEQYF. The CDR3, as DNA: TGTGCCAGCAGCGTAGAGGGGGCGGGCTACGAGCAGTACTTC.

This chain uses TRBV6-1 with TRBJ2-5; 8 bases match TRBD1. The CDR3 contains 16 residues. V was pared by 2 bases and J by 4 bases, with 9 bases of the junction left unmatched. The V gene's germline CDR1 is MNHNS and CDR2 SASEGT. This CDR3 is CASSEPHQGAGETQYF. The DNA for the CDR3 is TGTGCCAGCAGTGAACCCCACCAGGGGGCCGGAGAGACCCAGTACTTC.

The chain couples TRBV27 to TRBJ1-1, with a weak D call TRBD1 (5 bases). Germline V lookup: CDR1 MNHEY, CDR2 SMNVEV (reference sequence). V lost 3 bases and J lost 1, with 12 bases in between. The CDR3 is 15 residues long. CDR3 sequence reads: CASSFSGRTNTEAFF. In DNA form, the CDR3 reads TGTGCCAGCAGTTTTTCGGGACGGACGAACACTGAAGCTTTCTTT.

The gene calls are TRBV10-3 and TRBJ2-5; 11 bases are shared with TRBD2. Germline CDR1 ENHRY, CDR2 SYGVKD. The CDR3 has 16 residues. V trimming: 0 bases; J trimming: 4 bases; junction bases outside the gene matches: 4. The CDR3 sequence: CAISESGLAGGETQYF. The CDR3 region has the DNA TGTGCCATCAGTGAGTCTGGACTAGCGGGTGGAGAGACCCAGTACTTC.

V gene TRBV5-5 combines with J gene TRBJ1-2; tentative D call: TRBD1 (5 bases). Trimming took 3 bases from V and 5 from J, leaving 20 bases between them. The CDR3 totals 16 residues. The germline CDR1 and CDR2 sequences are SGHKS and YYEKEE (reference sequence). The CDR3 DNA is TGTGCCAGCAGCTCGCTGGCTGGGACGGACGCTTATGGCTACACCTTC. This translates into CASSSLAGTDAYGYTF.

This rearrangement joins TRBV2 to TRBJ1-2; D is unresolved. Between the trimmed V and J ends, which lost 7 bases and 5 bases, there was a span of 11 bases. The CDR3 runs 12 residues. Germline lookup yields CDR1 SNHLY and CDR2 FYNNEI. The CDR3 nucleotides read TGTGCCAGCACCGGATCGGGTTATGGCTACACCTTC. Translation: CASTGSGYGYTF.

V usage is TRBV29-1 and J usage is TRBJ2-3; possibly TRBD2 for D (5 bases). V was clipped by 2 bases and J by 0 bases, with 12 bases between them. The CDR3 consists of 15 residues. Germline CDR1 and CDR2: SQVTM and ANQGSEA. The DNA for the CDR3 is TGCAGCGTTGAAAAAGGAGGCGGGAGCACAGATACGCAGTATTTT. The encoded protein is CSVEKGGGSTDTQYF.

The CDR3 protein is CASSQDVWPGTGRDEQYF. The DNA of the CDR3 is TGTGCCAGCAGCCAAGATGTTTGGCCCGGGACAGGGAGGGACGAGCAGTACTTC. The chain is built from TRBV14 and TRBJ2-7, with 9 nucleotides matching TRBD1. The CDR3 consists of 18 residues. In germline, CDR1 is SGHDN, CDR2 FVKESK. V dropped 0 bases and J dropped 5; count of bases not matched to a gene: 14.

The chain employs TRBV6-6 and TRBJ2-7, with D maybe TRBD1 (6 bases). V dropped 0 bases and J dropped 5 bases, with 11 bases sitting between them. The germline V gene has CDR1 MNHNY and CDR2 SVGAGI (reference sequence). The CDR3 length is 14 residues. The CDR3 loop reads CASSYSGARNEQYF. CDR3 DNA sequence: TGTGCCAGCAGTTACTCGGGGGCAAGAAACGAGCAGTACTTC.

V usage is TRBV5-1 and J usage is TRBJ1-4; TRBD1 aligns across 8 bases. V dropped 5 bases and J dropped 2; count of bases not matched to a gene: 5. CDR1 and CDR2 from the germline V gene are SGHRS and YFSETQ. The CDR3 is made up of 15 amino acids. The CDR3 loop is CASRAQGATNEKLFF. The CDR3 bases are TGCGCCAGCAGGGCTCAGGGGGCTACTAATGAAAAACTGTTTTTT.

The gene calls are TRBV5-1 and TRBJ2-1; 12 bases are a match to TRBD1. V lost 4 bases and J lost 6; bases outside the gene matches: 5. This CDR3 is built from 15 residues. The germline gives CDR1 SGHRS, CDR2 YFSETQ. CDR3 DNA: TGCGCCAGCAGCGCGGGACAGGGGGCCCCCAATGAGCAGTTCTTC. This translates into CASSAGQGAPNEQFF.

Only a few counts were recorded for this clone. This chain joins TRBV6-1 and TRBJ2-6; D may be TRBD2 (6 bases). Trimming cost V 2 bases and J 2 bases, with 10 bases left between them. CDR1 is MNHNS and CDR2 is SASEGT in the germline V gene. This CDR3 has 16 amino acids. As DNA, the CDR3 is TGTGCCAGCAGTGAACTCCGGGGGACTGGGGCCAACGTCCTGACTTTC. Its protein product is CASSELRGTGANVLTF.

The J gene is TRBJ2-7, the V gene TRBV9; D may correspond to TRBD1 or TRBD2 (5 bases each). The CDR3 runs 16 residues. CDR1 SGDLS and CDR2 YYNGEE come from the germline V gene. Trimming removed 2 bases from V and 7 bases from J, with 22 bases in between. In nucleotides, the CDR3 is TGTGCCAGCAGCGTCTTTACCGGGGCCGCTTATGGGGAGCAGTACTTC. Amino acids: CASSVFTGAAYGEQYF. Together with reference TRBV9 and TRBJ2-7, the CDR3 gives the full variable domain: DSGVTQTPKHLITATGQRVTLRCSPRSGDLSVYWYQQSLDQGLQFLIQYYNGEERAKGNILERFSAQQFPDLHSELNLSSLELGDSALYFCASSVFTGAAYGEQYFGPGTRLTVT.

The chain is built from TRBV28 and TRBJ2-5, with 13 bases lining up with TRBD2. Germline V gene sequence: CDR1 MDHEN, CDR2 SYDVKM. The CDR3 totals 16 residues. The J segment lost 7 bases and the V segment lost 6 bases, leaving 11 bases of the junction unmatched. The CDR3 sequence is CASRGTSGTLGVTQYF. The CDR3 coding sequence is TGTGCCAGCAGGGGGACTAGCGGGACCCTGGGGGTGACCCAGTACTTC.

The J gene is TRBJ2-7, the V gene TRBV27; TRBD2 is a possible D gene (5 bases). The CDR3 is made up of 14 amino acids. CDR1 is MNHEY and CDR2 is SMNVEV in the germline V gene (reference sequence). V dropped 1 base and J dropped 2 bases, with 9 bases sitting between them. Here the CDR3 reads CASSLLDSTYEQYF. DNA of the CDR3: TGTGCCAGCAGTTTATTGGACTCAACCTACGAGCAGTACTTC.

This clone was observed a few times. The CDR3 protein is CASSESGRDQPQHF. The CDR3 DNA sequence: TGTGCCAGCAGTGAATCAGGGCGAGATCAGCCCCAGCATTTT. V gene TRBV2 combines with J gene TRBJ1-5, with D tentatively TRBD1 (5 bases). CDR1 and CDR2 from the germline V gene are SNHLY and FYNNEI. V gave up 2 bases and J gave up 5 bases, with 10 bases separating them. There are 14 residues in the CDR3. Full variable domain (rest looked up from reference TRBV2 and TRBJ1-5): EPEVTQTPSHQVTQMGQEVILRCVPISNHLYFYWYRQILGQKVEFLVSFYNNEISEKSEIFDDQFSVERPDGSNFTLKIRSTKLEDSAMYFCASSESGRDQPQHFGDGTRLSIL.

The CDR3 loop reads CASSEEWGDTQYF. DNA for the CDR3: TGTGCCAGCAGTGAGGAGTGGGGAGATACGCAGTATTTT. The V and J genes are TRBV6-1 and TRBJ2-3; D gene ambiguous. V was shortened by 3 bases and J by 5 bases, with 9 bases between the two germline ends. The length of the CDR3 is 13 residues. Germline loops: CDR1 MNHNS, CDR2 SASEGT.

This clone was picked up a small number of times. V usage is TRBV6-1 and J usage is TRBJ1-1; a weak D match, TRBD1 (6 bases). V was trimmed by 10 bases and J by 1 base, leaving 16 bases between them. The CDR3 consists of 14 residues. Germline assignment: CDR1 MNHNS and CDR2 SASEGT. DNA for the CDR3: TGTGCCATCAGCCCCGGACAGAAGAACACTGAAGCTTTCTTT. This translates into CAISPGQKNTEAFF.

Turning to this clone: A much larger clone differs by one base, so this may be a read error. This chain joins TRBV2 and TRBJ2-4, with 7 bases lining up with TRBD1. This CDR3 region has 14 residues. V gave up 11 bases and J gave up 4 bases; unmatched junction bases: 11. In germline, CDR1 is SNHLY, CDR2 FYNNEI. The CDR3 is CACSRDRAKNIQYF. The CDR3 DNA follows: TGTGCCTGCTCCCGTGACAGGGCGAAAAACATTCAGTACTTC.

CDR3 sequence (DNA): TGTGCCAGCAGCTTAGTCCCGGGAGACACCGGGGAGCTGTTTTTT. Its translation: CASSLVPGDTGELFF. V is TRBV11-3 and J is TRBJ2-2, with D maybe TRBD2 (6 bases). V was cut by 1 base and J by 3 bases, with 9 bases left in between. The CDR3 is 15 residues long. The germline CDR1 and CDR2 sequences are SGHNT and YENEEA.

This chain uses TRBV7-9 with TRBJ1-4, with D tentatively TRBD1 (6 bases). The CDR3 consists of 14 residues. Germline values: CDR1 SEHNR, CDR2 FQNEAQ (reference sequence). Trimming took 4 bases from V and 7 from J, leaving 13 bases between them. The CDR3 nucleotides are TGTGCCAGCAGCTCGCTAGGGGGAATTGAAAAACTGTTTTTT. As protein: CASSSLGGIEKLFF.

V usage is TRBV10-3 and J usage is TRBJ2-6; 9 bases agree with TRBD1. The CDR3 covers 16 residues. The ends lost 4 bases at V and 4 bases at J; junction bases unmatched: 5. In germline, CDR1 is ENHRY, CDR2 SYGVKD. The CDR3: CAISVNRGLGANVLTF. CDR3 coding DNA: TGTGCCATCAGTGTTAACAGGGGGCTGGGGGCCAACGTCCTGACTTTC.

This chain joins TRBV4-3 and TRBJ1-3; TRBD1 agrees at 7 bases. The ends lost 4 bases at V and 3 bases at J; junction bases unmatched: 6. Germline V gene sequence: CDR1 LGHNA, CDR2 YSLEER. This CDR3 is 15 amino acids long. The CDR3 reads CASSPGDRDGNTIYF. CDR3 coding DNA: TGCGCCAGCAGCCCCGGGGACAGAGATGGAAACACCATATATTTT.

This chain links TRBV28 with TRBJ1-1; no reliable D call. This CDR3 spans 15 amino acids. CDR1 and CDR2 from the germline V gene are MDHEN and SYDVKM. V shed 6 bases and J shed 0 bases, with 14 bases lying between them. CDR3: CASSLRGRMNTEAFF. The CDR3 coding sequence is TGTGCCAGCAGCCTAAGAGGACGGATGAACACTGAAGCTTTCTTT.

This clone was counted a single time. This sequence joins TRBV7-2 and TRBJ1-4, with no clear D. Trimming stripped 2 bases from V and 6 bases from J, with 10 bases between. The CDR3 length is 14 residues. In germline, CDR1 is SGHTA, CDR2 FQGNSA. The CDR3 nucleotides read TGTGCCAGCAGCTTAAACACGGCAGATGAAAAACTGTTTTTT. This encodes CASSLNTADEKLFF.